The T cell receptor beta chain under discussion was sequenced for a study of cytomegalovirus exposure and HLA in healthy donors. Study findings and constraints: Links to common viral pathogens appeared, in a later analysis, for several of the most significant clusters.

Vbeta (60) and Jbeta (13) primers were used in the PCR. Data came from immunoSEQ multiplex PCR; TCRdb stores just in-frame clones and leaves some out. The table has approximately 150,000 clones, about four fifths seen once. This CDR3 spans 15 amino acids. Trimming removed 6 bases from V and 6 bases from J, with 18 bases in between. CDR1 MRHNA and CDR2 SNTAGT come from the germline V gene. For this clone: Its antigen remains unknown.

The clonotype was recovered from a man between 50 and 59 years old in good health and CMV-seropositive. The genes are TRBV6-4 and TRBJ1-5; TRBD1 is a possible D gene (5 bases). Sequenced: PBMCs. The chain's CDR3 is CASSESGTVVQPQHF. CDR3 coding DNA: TGTGCCAGCAGCGAAAGTGGGACTGTGGTTCAGCCCCAGCATTTT.